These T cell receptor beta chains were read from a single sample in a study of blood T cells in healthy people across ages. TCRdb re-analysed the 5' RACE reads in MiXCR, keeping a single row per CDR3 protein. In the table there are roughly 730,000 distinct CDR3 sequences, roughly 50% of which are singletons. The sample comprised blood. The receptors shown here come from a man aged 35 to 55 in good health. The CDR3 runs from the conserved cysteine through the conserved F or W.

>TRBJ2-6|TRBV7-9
CASSSQGTSGANVLTF
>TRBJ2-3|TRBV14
CASSQDPPDTQYF
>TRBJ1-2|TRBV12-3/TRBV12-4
CASSSFTGPPGQGIFRYGYTF
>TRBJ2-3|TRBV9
CASSVDGGRIDTQYF
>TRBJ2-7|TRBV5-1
CASSEGSHEQYF
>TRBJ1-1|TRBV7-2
CASSGTGATEAFF
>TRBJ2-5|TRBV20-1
CSATPWTGKAETQYF
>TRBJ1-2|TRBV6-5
CASSYRQGGGYTF
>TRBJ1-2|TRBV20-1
CSAPGTGVYGYTF
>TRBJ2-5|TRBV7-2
CASSAMTRFQETQYF
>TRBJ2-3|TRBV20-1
CSAPFSVAGGDTQYF
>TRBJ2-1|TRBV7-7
CASSLDVTDEQFF
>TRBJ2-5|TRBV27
CASSFWGQSYNEQYF
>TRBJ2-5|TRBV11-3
CASRTGGSKETQYF
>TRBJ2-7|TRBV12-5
CASGLGTGTYEQYF
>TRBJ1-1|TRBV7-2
CASSLRGGMNTEAFF
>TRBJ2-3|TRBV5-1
CASSLERSLPQRGPIETSTDTQYF
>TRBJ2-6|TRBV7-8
CASSPRDSISGANVLTF
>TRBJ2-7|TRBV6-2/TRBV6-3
CASSYNRRGRGDTRQYF
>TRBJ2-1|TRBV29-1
CSAKIQDRGRSYNEQFF
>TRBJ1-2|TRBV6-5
CASSYFDRAVGYTF
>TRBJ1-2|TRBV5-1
CASSWGQGANYGYTF
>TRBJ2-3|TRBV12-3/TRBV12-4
CASRPTGGSWYTQYF
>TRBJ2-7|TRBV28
CASGSTGLDSYEQYF
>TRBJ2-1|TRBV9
CASSPGGSNEQFF
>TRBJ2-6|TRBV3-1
CASSGGGLAGVEANVLTF
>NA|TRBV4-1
CASSQEQVRGSYEQYF
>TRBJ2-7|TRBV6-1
CASSEVVAWTGAYEQYF
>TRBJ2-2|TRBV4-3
CASSQADRSDTGELFF
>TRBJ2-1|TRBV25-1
CASSGLAGVLGEQFF
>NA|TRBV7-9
CASSSSGEQYF
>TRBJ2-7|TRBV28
CASSLWADPYEQYF
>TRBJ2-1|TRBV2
CASRLATSLGEQFF
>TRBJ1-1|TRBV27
CASEARRDTEAFF
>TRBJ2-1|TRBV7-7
CASSLGLRSEQFF
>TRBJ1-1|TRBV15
CATSRDPPVGRTEAFF
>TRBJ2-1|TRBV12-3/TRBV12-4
CASSLWGGGYNEQFF
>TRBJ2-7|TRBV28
CATSPGRTYEQYF
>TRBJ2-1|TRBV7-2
CASSSGVEQFF
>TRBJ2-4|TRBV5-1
CASRAGGPKNIQYF
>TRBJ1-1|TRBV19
CASSRDSWNTEAFF
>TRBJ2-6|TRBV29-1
CSVEAGTSGANVLTF
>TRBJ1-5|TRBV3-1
CASSPLSVTQPQHF
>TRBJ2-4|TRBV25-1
CASSDPRTSGLAKIIQYF
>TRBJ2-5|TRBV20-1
CSARATGQETQYF
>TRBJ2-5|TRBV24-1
CATEVRREGSYGQYF
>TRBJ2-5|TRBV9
CASSVAIGLWETQYF
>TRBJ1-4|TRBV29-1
CSALEEKLFF
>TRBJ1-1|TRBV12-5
CASAPQGNTEAFF
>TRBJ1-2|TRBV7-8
CASSLDRSLNYGYTF
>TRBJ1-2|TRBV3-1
CASSQDIGRTYGYTF